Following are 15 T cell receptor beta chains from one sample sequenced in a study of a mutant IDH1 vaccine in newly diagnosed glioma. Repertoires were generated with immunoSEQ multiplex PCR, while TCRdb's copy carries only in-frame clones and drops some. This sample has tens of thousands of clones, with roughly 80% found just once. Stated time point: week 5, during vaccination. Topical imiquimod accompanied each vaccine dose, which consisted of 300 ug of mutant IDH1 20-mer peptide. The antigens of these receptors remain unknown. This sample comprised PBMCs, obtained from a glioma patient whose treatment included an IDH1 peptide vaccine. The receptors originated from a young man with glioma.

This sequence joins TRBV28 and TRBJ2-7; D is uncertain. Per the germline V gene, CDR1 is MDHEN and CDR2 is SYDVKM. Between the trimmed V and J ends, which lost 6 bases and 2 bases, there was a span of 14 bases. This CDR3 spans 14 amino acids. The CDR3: CASRADGYAYEQYF. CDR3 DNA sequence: TGTGCCAGCAGGGCGGATGGGTATGCCTACGAGCAGTACTTC.

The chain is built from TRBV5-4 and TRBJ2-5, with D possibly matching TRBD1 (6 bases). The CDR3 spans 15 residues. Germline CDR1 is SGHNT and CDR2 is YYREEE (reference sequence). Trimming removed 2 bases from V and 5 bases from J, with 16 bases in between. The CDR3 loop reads CASSLRTALRETQYF. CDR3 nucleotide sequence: TGTGCCAGCAGCTTAAGGACAGCTCTCCGGGAGACCCAGTACTTC.

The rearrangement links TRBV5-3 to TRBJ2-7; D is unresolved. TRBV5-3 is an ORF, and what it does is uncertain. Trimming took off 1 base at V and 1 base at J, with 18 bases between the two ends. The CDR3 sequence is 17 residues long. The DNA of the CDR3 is TGTGCCAGAAGCTTGAGTTATCGCGGAGTCAGTTCCTACGAGCAGTACTTC. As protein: CARSLSYRGVSSYEQYF.

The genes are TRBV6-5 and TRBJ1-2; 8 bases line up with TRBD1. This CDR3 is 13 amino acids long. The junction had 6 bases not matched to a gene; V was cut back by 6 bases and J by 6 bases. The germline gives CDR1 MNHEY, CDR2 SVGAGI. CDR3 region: CASRLTGDDGYTF. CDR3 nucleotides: TGTGCCAGCAGGTTGACAGGGGATGATGGCTACACCTTC.

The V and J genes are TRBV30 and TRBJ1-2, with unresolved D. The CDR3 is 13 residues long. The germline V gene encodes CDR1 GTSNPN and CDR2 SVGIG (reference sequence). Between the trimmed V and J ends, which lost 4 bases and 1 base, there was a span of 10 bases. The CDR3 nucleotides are TGTGCCTGGACCCCAGTACTTAACTATGGCTACACCTTC. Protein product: CAWTPVLNYGYTF.

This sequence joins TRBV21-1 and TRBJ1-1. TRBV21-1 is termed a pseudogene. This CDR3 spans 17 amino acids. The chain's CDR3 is CASSNRDGARENTEAFF. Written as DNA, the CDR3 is TGTGCCAGCAGCAACAGGGACGGGGCGCGGGAGAACACTGAAGCTTTCTTT.

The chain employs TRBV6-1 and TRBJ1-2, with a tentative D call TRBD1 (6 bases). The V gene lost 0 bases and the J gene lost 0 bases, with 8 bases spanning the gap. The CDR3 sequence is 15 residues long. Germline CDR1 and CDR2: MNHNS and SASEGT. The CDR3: CASSEAWTANYGYTF. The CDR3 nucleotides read TGTGCCAGCAGTGAAGCTTGGACAGCTAACTATGGCTACACCTTC.

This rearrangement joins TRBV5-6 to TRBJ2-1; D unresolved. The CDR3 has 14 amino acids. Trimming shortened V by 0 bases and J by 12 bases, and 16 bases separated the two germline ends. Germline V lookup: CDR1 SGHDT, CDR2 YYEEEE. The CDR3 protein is CASSLVSRISGQFF. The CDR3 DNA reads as TGTGCCAGCAGCTTGGTTAGTCGTATCTCTGGGCAGTTCTTC.

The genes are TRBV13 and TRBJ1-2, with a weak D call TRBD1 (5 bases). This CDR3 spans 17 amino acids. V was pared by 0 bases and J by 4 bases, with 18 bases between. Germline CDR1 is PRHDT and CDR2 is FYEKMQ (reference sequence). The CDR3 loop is CASSLGSLGRVGYGYTF. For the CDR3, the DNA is TGTGCCAGCAGCTTAGGGTCATTGGGGCGGGTCGGCTATGGCTACACCTTC.

CDR3 in DNA: TGTGCCAGCAGACTTCTAAAGGGAAATGAAAAACTGTTTTTT. Translated, it gives CASRLLKGNEKLFF. V and J are TRBV2 and TRBJ1-4, with D unclear. Germline-derived CDR1 and CDR2 are SNHLY and FYNNEI. The CDR3 has 14 residues. The ends were cut back, 6 bases at V and 5 bases at J, with 13 bases in the middle.

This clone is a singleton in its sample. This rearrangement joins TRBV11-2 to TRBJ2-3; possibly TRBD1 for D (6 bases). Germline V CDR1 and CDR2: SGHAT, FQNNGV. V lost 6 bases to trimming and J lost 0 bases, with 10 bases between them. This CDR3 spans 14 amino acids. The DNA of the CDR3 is TGTGCCAGCAGGTCAGGGGATAGCACAGATACGCAGTATTTT. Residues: CASRSGDSTDTQYF.

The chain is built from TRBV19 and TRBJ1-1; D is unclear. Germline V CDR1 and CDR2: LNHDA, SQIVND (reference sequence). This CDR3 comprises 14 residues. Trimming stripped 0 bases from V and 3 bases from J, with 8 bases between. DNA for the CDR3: TGTGCCAGTAGTATAGATCGGGGAGACACTGAAGCTTTCTTT. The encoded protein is CASSIDRGDTEAFF.

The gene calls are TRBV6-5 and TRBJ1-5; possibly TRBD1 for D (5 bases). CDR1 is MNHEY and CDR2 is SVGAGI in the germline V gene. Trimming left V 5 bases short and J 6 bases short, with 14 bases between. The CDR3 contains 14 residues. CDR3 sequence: CASSLGRGAQPQHF. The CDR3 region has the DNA TGTGCCAGCAGTCTCGGTAGGGGTGCTCAGCCCCAGCATTTT.

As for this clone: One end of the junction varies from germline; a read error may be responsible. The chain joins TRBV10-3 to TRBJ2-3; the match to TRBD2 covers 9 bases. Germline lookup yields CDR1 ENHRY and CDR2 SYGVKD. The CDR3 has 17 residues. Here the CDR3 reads CAIRESGGRGGRDTQYF. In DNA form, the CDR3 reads TGTGCCATCAGGGAGTCGGGTGGGCGGGGGGGCCGAGATACGCAGTATTTT.

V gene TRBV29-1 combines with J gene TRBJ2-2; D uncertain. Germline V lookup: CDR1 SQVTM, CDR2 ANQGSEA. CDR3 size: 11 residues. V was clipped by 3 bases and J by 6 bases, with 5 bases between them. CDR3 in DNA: TGCAGCGTTGAGGTCCCCGGGGAGCTGTTTTTT. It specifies CSVEVPGELFF.